The T cell receptor (beta chain) described here comes from a study of T cell changes during pregnancy in multiple sclerosis. Germline loops: CDR1 SGHTA, CDR2 FQGTGA. CDR3 length: 15 residues. After removal of 1 base from V and 3 bases from J, the junction contained 5 bases not matched to a gene. Clones were sequenced by immunoSEQ multiplex PCR, and TCRdb holds only the in-frame ones, with some missing. The sample records about 46,000 clones, 90% to 95% being singletons. Sample: CD8+ T cells from peripheral blood mononuclear cells, taken in the first trimester of pregnancy. V and J are TRBV7-3 and TRBJ1-1, with 7 bases fitting TRBD1. This TCR was recovered from a female donor with multiple sclerosis, enrolled in a pregnancy study. CDR3 sequence reads: CASSLSPRGYTEAFF. The CDR3 DNA reads TGTGCCAGCAGCTTAAGTCCCAGGGGGTACACTGAAGCTTTCTTT.